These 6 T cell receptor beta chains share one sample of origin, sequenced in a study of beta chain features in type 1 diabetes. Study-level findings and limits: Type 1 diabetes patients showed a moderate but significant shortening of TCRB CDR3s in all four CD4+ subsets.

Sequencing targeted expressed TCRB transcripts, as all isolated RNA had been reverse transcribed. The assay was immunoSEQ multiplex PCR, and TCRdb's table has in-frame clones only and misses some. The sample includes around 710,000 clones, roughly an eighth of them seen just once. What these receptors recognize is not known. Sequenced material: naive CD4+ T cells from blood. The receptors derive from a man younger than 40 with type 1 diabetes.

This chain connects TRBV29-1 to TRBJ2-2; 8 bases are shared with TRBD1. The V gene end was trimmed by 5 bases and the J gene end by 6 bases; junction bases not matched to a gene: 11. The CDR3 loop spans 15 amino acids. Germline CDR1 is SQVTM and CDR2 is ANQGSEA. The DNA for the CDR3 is TGCAGCGTTTCTAAAAAGGACAGGGCGGCCGGGGAGCTGTTTTTT. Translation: CSVSKKDRAAGELFF.

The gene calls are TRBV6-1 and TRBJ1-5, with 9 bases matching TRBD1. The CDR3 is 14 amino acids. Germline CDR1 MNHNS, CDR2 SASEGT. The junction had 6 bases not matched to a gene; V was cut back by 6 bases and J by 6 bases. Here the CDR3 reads CASSPGQGSQPQHF. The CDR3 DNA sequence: TGTGCCAGCAGCCCTGGACAGGGGAGTCAGCCCCAGCATTTT.

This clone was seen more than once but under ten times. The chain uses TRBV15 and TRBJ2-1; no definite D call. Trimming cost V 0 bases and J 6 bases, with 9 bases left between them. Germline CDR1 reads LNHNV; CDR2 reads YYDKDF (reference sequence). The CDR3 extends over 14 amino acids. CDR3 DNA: TGTGCCACCAGCAGAGATCAAGGGCCCAATGAGCAGTTCTTC. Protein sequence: CATSRDQGPNEQFF.

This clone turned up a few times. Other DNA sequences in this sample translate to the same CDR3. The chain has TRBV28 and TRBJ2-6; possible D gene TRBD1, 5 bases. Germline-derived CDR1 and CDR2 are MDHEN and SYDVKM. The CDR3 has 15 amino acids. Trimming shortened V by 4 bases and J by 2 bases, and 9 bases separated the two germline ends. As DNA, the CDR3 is TGTGCCAGCAGTTCGCAGGGTGCTGGGGCCAACGTCCTGACTTTC. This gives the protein CASSSQGAGANVLTF.

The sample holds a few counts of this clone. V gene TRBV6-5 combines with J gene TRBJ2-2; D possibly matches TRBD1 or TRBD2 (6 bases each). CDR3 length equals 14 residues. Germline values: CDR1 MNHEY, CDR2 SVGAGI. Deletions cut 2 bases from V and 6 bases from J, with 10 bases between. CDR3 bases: TGTGCCAGCAGTTACCCCGGGGGCCCCGGGGAGCTGTTTTTT. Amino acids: CASSYPGGPGELFF.

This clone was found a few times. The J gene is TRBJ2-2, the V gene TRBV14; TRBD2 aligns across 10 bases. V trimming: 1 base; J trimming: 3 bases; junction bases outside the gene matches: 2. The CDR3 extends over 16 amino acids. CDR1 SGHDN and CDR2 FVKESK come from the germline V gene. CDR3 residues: CASSQVTSGDTGELFF. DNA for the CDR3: TGTGCCAGCAGCCAAGTTACTAGCGGGGACACCGGGGAGCTGTTTTTT.